Each of the 27 T cell receptor beta chains below was sequenced from the same sample in a study of beta chain features in type 1 diabetes. TCRB transcripts that were expressed got sequenced, as all of the isolated RNA had been reverse transcribed. The data were produced by immunoSEQ multiplex PCR, yet TCRdb's version contains in-frame clones alone and is incomplete. The repertoire holds fewer than 900,000 clones, with roughly 15% as singletons. The sequenced sample was naive CD4+ T cells from blood. All receptors derive from a woman aged 18-30 years in good health.

The DNA of the CDR3 is TGCGCCAGCAGCTTGGTGCGCGGCACAGATACGCAGTATTTT. Its translation is CASSLVRGTDTQYF. The gene calls are TRBV5-1 and TRBJ2-3; no reliable D call. Per the germline V gene, CDR1 is SGHRS and CDR2 is YFSETQ. The CDR3 runs to 14 residues. The germline V and J ends were trimmed by 0 bases and 1 base, with 6 bases remaining between them.

J is TRBJ1-1 and V is TRBV2, with D unresolved. With 4 bases removed from V and 1 base from J, the gap between germline ends came to 13 bases. This CDR3 region has 15 residues. Germline V CDR1 and CDR2: SNHLY, FYNNEI. The chain's CDR3 is CASSAFGFSNTEAFF. DNA of the CDR3: TGTGCCAGCAGTGCCTTCGGCTTCTCGAACACTGAAGCTTTCTTT.

The sample holds a few counts of this clone. The chain has TRBV4-2 and TRBJ1-1; D is uncertain. The CDR3 is made up of 18 amino acids. V lost 0 bases to trimming and J lost 0 bases, with 17 bases between them. From germline, CDR1 is LGHNA and CDR2 YNFKEQ. The CDR3 here is CASSQDLKRRDLNTEAFF. The CDR3 DNA is TGTGCCAGCAGCCAAGATCTTAAGAGAAGAGACTTGAACACTGAAGCTTTCTTT.

The V call is TRBV27, the J call TRBJ2-5; D unclear. Germline lookup yields CDR1 MNHEY and CDR2 SMNVEV (reference sequence). The V gene lost 6 bases and the J gene lost 0 bases, with 14 bases spanning the gap. This CDR3 has 15 amino acids. CDR3 loop: CASSPHTSYQETQYF. DNA of the CDR3: TGTGCCAGCAGCCCACATACTTCGTACCAAGAGACCCAGTACTTC.

The chain couples TRBV19 to TRBJ2-3; 7 bases line up with TRBD1. CDR1 LNHDA and CDR2 SQIVND come from the germline V gene (reference sequence). Germline trimming cut 3 bases from V and 4 bases from J; bases unmatched to any gene: 13. There are 17 residues in the CDR3. The CDR3 loop reads CASSIWGPGTAADTQYF. Written as DNA, the CDR3 is TGTGCCAGTAGTATTTGGGGTCCGGGGACAGCGGCAGATACGCAGTATTTT.

This clone was found a few times. The genes are TRBV4-2 and TRBJ2-5, with D maybe TRBD2 (5 bases). The germline V gene has CDR1 LGHNA and CDR2 YNFKEQ. V was cut by 0 bases and J by 4 bases, with 12 bases left in between. This CDR3 spans 15 amino acids. The CDR3 here is CASSQEAGRRETQYF. For the CDR3, the DNA is TGTGCCAGCAGCCAAGAGGCGGGTCGACGAGAGACCCAGTACTTC.

This sequence joins TRBV7-9 and TRBJ2-5; 9 bases match TRBD1. Germline V gene data show CDR1 as SEHNR and CDR2 as FQNEAQ (reference sequence). The CDR3 has 15 amino acids. Trimming cost V 3 bases and J 2 bases; bases outside gene matches: 4. In DNA form, the CDR3 reads TGTGCCAGCAGCTTCCCGGGACAGGGACAAGAGACCCAGTACTTC. It yields the protein CASSFPGQGQETQYF.

The chain couples TRBV7-6 to TRBJ1-5; maybe TRBD1 (5 bases). Germline V gives CDR1 SGHVS, CDR2 FNYEAQ. The CDR3 runs 13 residues. V was clipped by 5 bases and J by 4 bases, with 9 bases between them. CDR3 DNA: TGTGCCAGCAGCGTCGACAGTAATCAGCCCCAGCATTTT. Protein: CASSVDSNQPQHF.

This clone appeared a few times. The chain has TRBV5-1 and TRBJ2-1; the D gene is possibly TRBD2 (5 bases). Deletions cut 2 bases from V and 0 bases from J, with 15 bases between. Germline V lookup: CDR1 SGHRS, CDR2 YFSETQ. The CDR3 loop spans 17 amino acids. CDR3 nucleotides: TGCGCCAGCAGCTTCCCTCTGGGAGCCAGCTCCTACAATGAGCAGTTCTTC. Translated, it gives CASSFPLGASSYNEQFF.

The chain recombines TRBV10-3 with TRBJ2-2; 9 bases line up with TRBD1. The germline V gene encodes CDR1 ENHRY and CDR2 SYGVKD. This CDR3 is built from 18 residues. The V segment lost 3 bases and the J segment 3 bases; nucleotides outside the gene matches: 11. CDR3 residues: CAISETGQGSSYTGELFF. The DNA for the CDR3 is TGTGCCATCAGTGAAACCGGACAGGGGAGTTCGTACACCGGGGAGCTGTTTTTT.

The chain couples TRBV18 to TRBJ1-2, with D perhaps TRBD1 (5 bases). Germline V gene data show CDR1 as KGHSH and CDR2 as LQKENI. Trimming took off 6 bases at V and 4 bases at J, with 15 bases between the two ends. The CDR3 is 14 amino acids. DNA of the CDR3: TGTGCCAGCTCTCCCCCGGGACCCCTCTATGGCTACACCTTC. It codes for CASSPPGPLYGYTF.

This chain connects TRBV7-9 to TRBJ2-7; 14 nucleotides match TRBD2. V was clipped by 6 bases and J by 9 bases; unmatched bases: 10. Germline V lookup: CDR1 SEHNR, CDR2 FQNEAQ (reference sequence). The CDR3 length is 15 residues. The CDR3 DNA sequence: TGTGCCAGCAGTTTGACTAGCGGGAGGGTCAGACGGCAGTACTTC. This encodes CASSLTSGRVRRQYF. Combining the CDR3 with reference TRBV7-9 and TRBJ2-7 gives the whole variable domain DTGVSQNPRHKITKRGQNVTFRCDPISEHNRLYWYRQTLGQGPEFLTYFQNEAQLEKSRLLSDRFSAERPKGSFSTLEIQRTEQGDSAMYLCASSLTSGRVRRQYFGPGTRLTVT.

This clone has only one observation. The junction departs from the called germline gene at one end, perhaps through a read error. The chain combines TRBV10-3 with TRBJ1-2; 7 nucleotides match TRBD1. The CDR3 loop spans 13 amino acids. CDR1 is ENHRY, CDR2 SYGVKD, per germline. This chain's CDR3 is CASSPDRDYGYTF. The CDR3 bases are TGTGCCAGCAGTCCCGACAGGGACTATGGCTACACCTTC.

This clone occurred a few times. The chain employs TRBV7-8 and TRBJ2-5, with D maybe TRBD2 (6 bases). Germline V gene lookup returns CDR1 SGHVS and CDR2 FQNEAQ. V lost 6 bases and J lost 2, with 22 bases in between. The CDR3 spans 17 residues. The CDR3 DNA is TGTGCCAGCAGGCTGGGCGCGGGGACGGGAGTACAAGAGACCCAGTACTTC. Translation: CASRLGAGTGVQETQYF.

This clone was observed a few times. The rearrangement joins TRBV19 to TRBJ2-7; 9 nucleotides line up with TRBD1. The CDR3 runs to 15 residues. CDR1 is LNHDA, CDR2 SQIVND, per germline (reference sequence). V lost 9 bases to trimming and J lost 3 bases; unmatched junction nucleotides: 12. DNA of the CDR3: TGTGCCAGCAGGCTACGGACAGGGGCCCACTACGAGCAGTACTTC. Translation: CASRLRTGAHYEQYF. The variable domain in full, completed from reference TRBV19 and TRBJ2-7, reads DGGITQSPKYLFRKEGQNVTLSCEQNLNHDAMYWYRQDPGQGLRLIYYSQIVNDFQKGDIAEGYSVSREKKESFPLTVTSAQKNPTAFYLCASRLRTGAHYEQYFGPGTRLTVT.

The chain carries TRBV6-6 and TRBJ2-7; 7 bases line up with TRBD1. The trim removed 0 bases at V and 3 bases at J, leaving 8 bases unmatched. The CDR3 is 16 amino acids. In germline, CDR1 is MNHNY, CDR2 SVGAGI (reference sequence). DNA of the CDR3: TGTGCCAGCAGTTACTCGGGCGGCTACAGGGGCTACGAGCAGTACTTC. Its protein product is CASSYSGGYRGYEQYF.

There are a few counts of this clone. The chain uses TRBV7-9 and TRBJ2-3; TRBD2 aligns across 11 bases. Per the germline V gene, CDR1 is SEHNR and CDR2 is FQNEAQ (reference sequence). This CDR3 spans 19 amino acids. Germline trimming cut 5 bases from V and 10 bases from J; bases unmatched to any gene: 23. CDR3 DNA: TGTGCCAGCAGCCCCAGGAGCGGGGGGACTAGCGGAGCCTCAAGGGCGCAGTATTTT. It encodes CASSPRSGGTSGASRAQYF.

For this clone: One junction end does not reproduce the germline sequence, and a read error may be involved. J is TRBJ2-1 and V is TRBV6-1, with TRBD2 matching 8 bases. Per germline, CDR1 MNHNS and CDR2 SASEGT. There are 19 residues in the CDR3. For the CDR3, the DNA is TGTGCCAGCAGCGAAGCAGGGAGGCTAAGCGGGAGCTCCTACAATGAGCAGTTCTTC. This sequence encodes CASSEAGRLSGSSYNEQFF.

V usage is TRBV6-6 and J usage is TRBJ2-3; no definite D call. The V gene's germline CDR1 is MNHNY and CDR2 SVGAGI (reference sequence). V was pared by 2 bases and J by 4 bases, with 7 bases between. This CDR3 contains 13 residues. The CDR3 bases are TGTGCCAGCAGTTACATGCTGGCAGATACGCAGTATTTT. Protein: CASSYMLADTQYF.

V is TRBV18 and J is TRBJ2-5; possible D gene TRBD2, 7 bases. V gave up 6 bases and J gave up 2 bases, with 10 bases separating them. The CDR3 totals 13 residues. Germline CDR1 KGHSH, CDR2 LQKENI. CDR3 sequence (DNA): TGTGCCAGCTCCGGGGGGACACAAGAGACCCAGTACTTC. Translation: CASSGGTQETQYF. Variable domain in full (rest from reference TRBV18 and TRBJ2-5): NAGVMQNPRHLVRRRGQEARLRCSPMKGHSHVYWYRQLPEEGLKFMVYLQKENIIDESGMPKERFSAEFPKEGPSILRIQQVVRGDSAAYFCASSGGTQETQYFGPGTRLLVL.

The rearrangement links TRBV7-9 to TRBJ1-5; D gene unclear. Germline V gene lookup returns CDR1 SEHNR and CDR2 FQNEAQ (reference sequence). The CDR3 has 14 amino acids. V lost 1 base and J 5 bases, leaving 9 bases between the germline ends. CDR3 amino acids: CASSLGGGYQPQHF. The CDR3 coding sequence is TGTGCCAGCAGCTTAGGTGGCGGTTATCAGCCCCAGCATTTT.

This clone was recorded a few times. The chain has TRBV5-1 and TRBJ2-4, with D perhaps matching TRBD1 (6 bases). Germline V gene lookup returns CDR1 SGHRS and CDR2 YFSETQ. The CDR3 length is 13 residues. Trimming removed 0 bases at V and 6 bases at J, with 7 bases between. The CDR3 protein is CASSLGQANIQYF. The CDR3 DNA reads as TGCGCCAGCAGCTTGGGACAGGCAAACATTCAGTACTTC.

The chain links TRBV25-1 to TRBJ2-1; perhaps D is TRBD1 or TRBD2 (5 bases each). Germline CDR1 is MGHDK and CDR2 is SYGVNS. The CDR3 runs 14 residues. Trimming took off 7 bases at V and 11 bases at J, with 21 bases between the two ends. CDR3 nucleotides: TGTGCCAGCACTGAGCCCGGGACCCACGCGAAGCAGTTCTTC. This encodes CASTEPGTHAKQFF.

The rearrangement uses TRBV18 and TRBJ1-3; D is undetermined. V was pared by 4 bases and J by 4 bases, with 17 bases between. CDR1 is KGHSH and CDR2 is LQKENI in the germline V gene. The CDR3 is 16 amino acids. The CDR3: CASSQAIQAMGNTIYF. The CDR3 bases are TGTGCCAGCTCACAAGCAATCCAGGCGATGGGAAACACCATATATTTT.

This clone was counted once. The chain combines TRBV7-2 with TRBJ2-3; 8 nucleotides agree with TRBD2. The CDR3 length is 16 residues. Germline CDR1 is SGHTA and CDR2 is FQGNSA. V was clipped by 1 base and J by 10 bases; unmatched bases: 13. The CDR3 protein is CASSLGGGLVVGAQYF. The CDR3 DNA reads as TGTGCCAGCAGCTTAGGTGGGGGACTAGTTGTCGGGGCGCAGTATTTT.

This clone was detected a few times. The CDR3 loop reads CASSEQGYEQYF. CDR3 in DNA: TGTGCCAGCAGTGAACAGGGATACGAGCAGTACTTC. This chain links TRBV6-1 with TRBJ2-7; the D gene is possibly TRBD1 (5 bases). V was shortened by 2 bases and J by 4 bases, with 6 bases between the two germline ends. CDR1 is MNHNS and CDR2 is SASEGT in the germline V gene. The CDR3 length is 12 residues.

V gene TRBV5-4 combines with J gene TRBJ1-1; perhaps TRBD1 as D (5 bases). Germline V gene lookup returns CDR1 SGHNT and CDR2 YYREEE (reference sequence). V lost 4 bases, J lost 1 base, and 14 bases lay in between. The CDR3 is 15 amino acids. CDR3 nucleotides: TGTGCCAGCAGCCCCTGGGGGGAGAGGAACACTGAAGCTTTCTTT. It yields the protein CASSPWGERNTEAFF. Filled out from reference TRBV5-4 and TRBJ1-1, the complete variable domain reads ETGVTQSPTHLIKTRGQQVTLRCSSQSGHNTVSWYQQALGQGPQFIFQYYREEENGRGNFPPRFSGLQFPNYSSELNVNALELDDSALYLCASSPWGERNTEAFFGQGTRLTVV.